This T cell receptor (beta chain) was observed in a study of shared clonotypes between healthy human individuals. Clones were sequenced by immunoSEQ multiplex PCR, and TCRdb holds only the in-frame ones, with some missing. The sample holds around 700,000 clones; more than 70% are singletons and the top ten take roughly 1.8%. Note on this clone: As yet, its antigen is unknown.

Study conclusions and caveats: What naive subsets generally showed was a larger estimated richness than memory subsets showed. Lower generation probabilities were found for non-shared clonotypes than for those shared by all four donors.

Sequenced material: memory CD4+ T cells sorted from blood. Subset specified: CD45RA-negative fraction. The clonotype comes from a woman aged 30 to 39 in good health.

The CDR3 loop is CASNQGARVETQYF. The CDR3, as DNA: TGTGCCAGCAATCAGGGGGCGCGGGTCGAGACCCAGTACTTC. This sequence joins TRBV6-1 and TRBJ2-5; 8 nucleotides agree with TRBD1. The V gene end was trimmed by 7 bases and the J gene end by 5 bases; junction bases not matched to a gene: 9. Per germline, CDR1 MNHNS and CDR2 SASEGT. CDR3 length equals 14 residues.